The clone carrying this TCR beta chain was observed a single time. The sort gate was single viable CD3+CD4+CD8-CD45RO+ cells for memory CD4+ T cells. The sample is drawn from a study of memory CD4+ T cells and cytomegalovirus serostatus. Sequencing was performed with immunoSEQ multiplex PCR; in TCRdb, only in-frame clones are kept and a portion is missing. The sample records approximately 47,000 clones, around 78% being singletons. The germline CDR1 and CDR2 sequences are SGHVS and FNYEAQ. This CDR3 is built from 16 residues. With 4 bases removed from V and 0 bases from J, the gap between germline ends came to 12 bases.

This receptor was obtained from an adult in good health and CMV-seronegative. This chain connects TRBV7-6 to TRBJ2-2, with D perhaps matching TRBD1 (6 bases). Sequenced: memory CD4+ T cells from blood. The DNA for the CDR3 is TGTGCCAGCAGCTCCCAGGGGCAGACGAACACCGGGGAGCTGTTTTTT. Translating it yields CASSSQGQTNTGELFF.